The next 25 T cell receptor beta chains were all read from a single sample in a study of T cells in Graves' hyperthyroidism and ophthalmopathy. RNA transcripts gave rise to amplified TCR beta CDR3 regions. The primer set for the first-round RT-PCR of the TCR CDR3 was HTBI. In TCRdb, the multiplex PCR reads were re-called with MiXCR into one record per CDR3 protein. Among hundreds of thousands of distinct CDR3 sequences listed, approximately 15% were seen once. The sample comprised blood. These receptors all come from a woman aged 25 to 39 with Graves' hyperthyroidism that later progressed to Graves' ophthalmopathy.

Of note for this clonotype: Just one base apart from a much larger clone, this may be a read error. The chain joins TRBV4-3 to TRBJ2-1; 7 bases are shared with TRBD1. Losses at the gene ends were 2 bases for V and 10 bases for J; bases not matched to a gene: 11. CDR1 is LGHNA and CDR2 is YSLEER in the germline V gene. The CDR3 is made up of 15 amino acids. The CDR3 protein is CASSQTLTGSLEQFF. CDR3 DNA sequence: TGCGCCAGCAGCCAAACTCTGACAGGGTCCCTCGAGCAGTTCTTC.

This clonotype has more than one count but fewer than ten. This sequence joins TRBV7-9 and TRBJ2-7; a possible D gene is TRBD2 (7 bases). V shed 0 bases and J shed 3 bases, with 30 bases lying between them. The CDR3 spans 21 residues. Germline CDR1 is SEHNR and CDR2 is FQNEAQ (reference sequence). The CDR3, as DNA: TGTGCCAGCAGCTTAGCGACTTTATTTCAGGACCGGACAGCGGGAAACTACGAGCAGTACTTC. Translated: CASSLATLFQDRTAGNYEQYF.

This clonotype has a count of ten or more. The chain couples TRBV3-1 to TRBJ1-2, with D tentatively TRBD1 (5 bases). CDR1 is LGHDT, CDR2 YNNKEL, per germline (reference sequence). V was cut by 2 bases and J by 5 bases, with 18 bases left in between. The CDR3 consists of 16 residues. The CDR3 spells CASSQSDSLGLYGYTF. The DNA for the CDR3 is TGTGCCAGCAGCCAATCAGACAGCTTGGGGCTGTATGGCTACACCTTC.

The chain uses TRBV3-1 and TRBJ2-7, with 11 bases lining up with TRBD2. This CDR3 region has 15 residues. Trimming removed 1 base from V and 5 bases from J; junction bases left unmatched: 4. Per germline, CDR1 LGHDT and CDR2 YNNKEL (reference sequence). CDR3: CASSQVASGRNEQYF. The DNA for the CDR3 is TGTGCCAGCAGCCAAGTGGCTAGCGGGAGGAACGAGCAGTACTTC.

The table lists this clonotype with many counts. This chain links TRBV27 with TRBJ1-6; no clear D gene. The germline V gene has CDR1 MNHEY and CDR2 SMNVEV (reference sequence). V was cut by 2 bases and J by 6 bases, with 8 bases left in between. The CDR3 extends over 14 amino acids. In DNA, the CDR3 is TGTGCCAGCAGTTTAAGCAGAGTTAATTCACCCCTCCACTTT. It encodes CASSLSRVNSPLHF.

The rearrangement uses TRBV27 and TRBJ1-6, with D perhaps TRBD1 (6 bases). Germline CDR1 is MNHEY and CDR2 is SMNVEV (reference sequence). The CDR3 is 19 amino acids. Trimming left V 5 bases short and J 0 bases short, with 20 bases between. The CDR3 DNA sequence: TGTGCCAGCAGTAGGAAAGCCCAGGGGACAAGCTCCTATAATTCACCCCTCCACTTT. This translates into CASSRKAQGTSSYNSPLHF.

This clonotype was observed a few times. This chain connects TRBV28 to TRBJ2-7; 8 bases are shared with TRBD1. Losses at the gene ends were 9 bases for V and 5 bases for J; bases not matched to a gene: 12. The CDR3 spans 14 residues. From germline, CDR1 is MDHEN and CDR2 SYDVKM. CDR3 sequence: CASSQGGKRNEQYF. As DNA, the CDR3 is TGTGCCAGTTCACAGGGGGGTAAGCGTAACGAGCAGTACTTC. Combining the CDR3 with reference TRBV28 and TRBJ2-7 gives the whole variable domain DVKVTQSSRYLVKRTGEKVFLECVQDMDHENMFWYRQDPGLGLRLIYFSYDVKMKEKGDIPEGYSVSREKKERFSLILESASTNQTSMYLCASSQGGKRNEQYFGPGTRLTVT.

The chain has TRBV28 and TRBJ2-3; the D gene is possibly TRBD2 (6 bases). This CDR3 spans 16 amino acids. Trimming took off 2 bases at V and 5 bases at J, with 17 bases between the two ends. The germline CDR1 and CDR2 sequences are MDHEN and SYDVKM. The CDR3 DNA sequence: TGTGCCAGCAGTTTAATGTTGCCGGGAGTGTTAGATACGCAGTATTTT. Encoded protein: CASSLMLPGVLDTQYF.

This clonotype was recorded many times. The chain couples TRBV2 to TRBJ1-6, with D perhaps TRBD1 (5 bases). The CDR3 runs to 15 residues. V lost 6 bases, J lost 6 bases, and 15 bases lay in between. Germline CDR1 SNHLY, CDR2 FYNNEI. CDR3 in DNA: TGTGCCAGCAGGGATGGGACGGAGCTTAATTCACCCCTCCACTTT. This codes for CASRDGTELNSPLHF.

The chain employs TRBV10-3 and TRBJ1-2; no firm D call. CDR3 length equals 14 residues. V was trimmed by 3 bases and J by 3 bases, leaving 11 bases between them. CDR1 and CDR2 (germline): ENHRY, SYGVKD. Written as DNA, the CDR3 is TGTGCCATCAGTGAAAGCAGGTCTGACTATGGCTACACCTTC. Protein sequence: CAISESRSDYGYTF.

This clonotype was detected ten times or more. The chain combines TRBV27 with TRBJ2-7; 10 nucleotides agree with TRBD1. This CDR3 has 14 amino acids. Germline lookup yields CDR1 MNHEY and CDR2 SMNVEV (reference sequence). The J segment lost 2 bases and the V segment lost 6 bases, leaving 4 bases of the junction unmatched. CDR3: CASSGTGVAYEQYF. In DNA, the CDR3 is TGTGCCAGCAGCGGGACAGGGGTTGCCTACGAGCAGTACTTC.

This sequence joins TRBV24-1 and TRBJ2-1; no firm D call. Germline V gene lookup returns CDR1 KGHDR and CDR2 SFDVKD. The CDR3 totals 14 residues. With 3 bases removed from V and 9 bases from J, the gap between germline ends came to 14 bases. The CDR3 coding sequence is TGTGCCACCAGTGATGGGTACACCTCGGTTGAGCAGTTCTTC. Protein: CATSDGYTSVEQFF.

This chain links TRBV7-3 with TRBJ2-7; TRBD1 agrees at 10 bases. The V gene's germline CDR1 is SGHTA and CDR2 FQGTGA. V was clipped by 3 bases and J by 1 base; unmatched bases: 3. There are 15 residues in the CDR3. CDR3 protein: CASSFGDRGSYEQYF. In DNA, the CDR3 is TGTGCCAGCAGCTTCGGGGACAGGGGTTCCTACGAGCAGTACTTC.

There are a few counts of this clonotype. The rearrangement joins TRBV5-1 to TRBJ2-2; D is unclear. CDR1 is SGHRS and CDR2 is YFSETQ in the germline V gene. This CDR3 spans 15 amino acids. Deletions cut 0 bases from V and 3 bases from J, with 9 bases between. The CDR3 coding sequence is TGCGCCAGCAGCTTGGTGGTTTCGGACACCGGGGAGCTGTTTTTT. Amino acid sequence: CASSLVVSDTGELFF.

At least ten counts were recorded for this clonotype. This chain uses TRBV12-3 or TRBV12-4 with TRBJ2-3; D gene unclear. The CDR3 is 15 amino acids. Trimming stripped 4 bases from V and 0 bases from J, with 11 bases between. CDR3 protein: CASSSTELSTDTQYF. Written as DNA, the CDR3 is TGTGCCAGCAGTTCGACCGAGCTAAGCACAGATACGCAGTATTTT.

The chain employs TRBV20-1 and TRBJ2-1, with TRBD2 matching over 9 bases. Germline V CDR1 and CDR2: DFQATT, SNEGSKA (reference sequence). Trimming removed 8 bases from V and 6 bases from J; junction bases left unmatched: 11. The CDR3 length is 14 residues. The CDR3 DNA reads as TGCAGTTCGGCGGGAGGGCCAAGTGGCAATGAGCAGTTCTTC. Protein product: CSSAGGPSGNEQFF.

This clonotype appeared a few times. The chain employs TRBV29-1 and TRBJ2-4, with D uncertain. The CDR3 loop spans 13 amino acids. Germline values: CDR1 SQVTM, CDR2 ANQGSEA. Between the trimmed V and J ends, which lost 2 bases and 0 bases, there was a span of 5 bases. CDR3 coding DNA: TGCAGCGTTGAACAGTTAGCCAAAAACATTCAGTACTTC. As protein: CSVEQLAKNIQYF.

Only a few counts were recorded for this clonotype. A much larger clone lies one base from this, so it may be a read error. In this CDR3 the conserved last residue, phenylalanine or tryptophan, is missing, so a read error is likely. V is TRBV28 and J is TRBJ2-7; TRBD2 agrees at 9 bases. J was trimmed by 6 bases and V by 6 bases; bases with no gene match: 15. There are 16 residues in the CDR3. CDR1 is MDHEN, CDR2 SYDVKM, per germline. The CDR3 DNA is TGTGCCAGCAGCGAGCCTTTAGCGGGAGATCGTTTCGAGCAGTACCTC. As protein: CASSEPLAGDRFEQYL.

This clonotype was observed many times. The chain has TRBV7-3 and TRBJ2-1; 7 nucleotides align to TRBD1. CDR1 is SGHTA and CDR2 is FQGTGA in the germline V gene. The CDR3 contains 18 residues. The V gene end was trimmed by 5 bases and the J gene end by 7 bases; junction bases not matched to a gene: 20. CDR3 bases: TGTGCCAGCAGCCCCGGATCCGGGACAGTTACCCCATTAAATGAGCAGTTCTTC. Its protein product is CASSPGSGTVTPLNEQFF.

This clonotype was observed many times. The V and J genes are TRBV10-3 and TRBJ1-1; D is ambiguous. Trimming removed 6 bases from V and 5 bases from J, with 16 bases in between. Germline CDR1 is ENHRY and CDR2 is SYGVKD. There are 14 residues in the CDR3. The CDR3 coding sequence is TGTGCCATCAGCCCCCGGGATATTGATACTGAAGCTTTCTTT. It translates to CAISPRDIDTEAFF.

This clonotype was found many times. This chain connects TRBV11-1 to TRBJ1-2, with D perhaps TRBD1 (5 bases). V shed 3 bases and J shed 7 bases, with 12 bases lying between them. The CDR3 runs 13 residues. The germline CDR1 and CDR2 sequences are SGHAT and FQDESV (reference sequence). For the CDR3, the DNA is TGTGCCAGCAGCTTGGGTCCGGGACCTGGCTACACCTTC. It yields the protein CASSLGPGPGYTF.

This clonotype was seen at least ten times. This chain connects TRBV30 to TRBJ1-6, with TRBD1 as a possible D gene (5 bases). V dropped 2 bases and J dropped 6 bases, with 11 bases sitting between them. The CDR3 contains 14 residues. Germline V lookup: CDR1 GTSNPN, CDR2 SVGIG (reference sequence). The DNA of the CDR3 is TGTGCCTGGAGTACCAAGGGGTTTAATTCACCCCTCCACTTT. Protein product: CAWSTKGFNSPLHF. Supplemented by reference TRBV30 and TRBJ1-6, the full variable domain reads SQTIHQWPATLVQPVGSPLSLECTVEGTSNPNLYWYRQAAGRGLQLLFYSVGIGQISSEVPQNLSASRPQDRQFILSSKKLLLSDSGFYLCAWSTKGFNSPLHFGNGTRLTVT.

This clonotype was seen ten or more times. The chain employs TRBV7-9 and TRBJ2-1; D uncertain. Germline-derived CDR1 and CDR2 are SEHNR and FQNEAQ (reference sequence). This CDR3 region has 16 residues. Trimming took off 4 bases at V and 6 bases at J, with 19 bases between the two ends. CDR3 protein: CASSSSLGLKSNEQFF. The CDR3 bases are TGTGCCAGCAGCTCCTCCCTGGGTCTCAAATCCAATGAGCAGTTCTTC.

The V and J genes are TRBV19 and TRBJ2-2; D perhaps matches TRBD1 (5 bases). In germline, CDR1 is LNHDA, CDR2 SQIVND (reference sequence). The CDR3 loop spans 15 amino acids. V was pared by 6 bases and J by 2 bases, with 13 bases between. The CDR3 DNA is TGTGCCAGTAGAACAGTTCAGGGAAACACCGGGGAGCTGTTTTTT. Its protein product is CASRTVQGNTGELFF.

V and J are TRBV9 and TRBJ1-1; D ambiguous. Trimming removed 2 bases at V and 11 bases at J, with 19 bases between. Per the germline V gene, CDR1 is SGDLS and CDR2 is YYNGEE. This CDR3 has 14 residues. The CDR3 loop reads CASSVNAFGDRAFF. CDR3 in DNA: TGTGCCAGCAGCGTTAATGCGTTTGGGGATCGGGCTTTCTTT.